This TCR beta chain was sequenced for a study of T cell responses to AZD1222 COVID-19 vaccine. Clones were sequenced by immunoSEQ multiplex PCR, and TCRdb holds only the in-frame ones, with some missing. The data show 150,000 to 200,000 clones, about nine tenths seen once. The sequencing here drew on peripheral blood, taken on day 0 of AZD1222 vaccination. This clonotype was obtained from an adult in good health.

CDR3 amino acids: CASSPRGQVEAFF. CDR3 DNA sequence: TGTGCCAGCAGCCCCCGCGGACAGGTTGAAGCTTTCTTT. The chain employs TRBV7-2 and TRBJ1-1; 7 bases match TRBD1. After removal of 5 bases from V and 7 bases from J, the junction contained 7 bases not matched to a gene. Germline assignment: CDR1 SGHTA and CDR2 FQGNSA. This CDR3 has 13 amino acids.